A single sample gave rise to the 22 T cell receptor beta chains below, sequenced in a study of human T cells and chemical hapten exposure. Time point here: pre-sensitization, week 0. Documented treatment: therapeutic diphenylcyclopropenone sensitization with weekly scalp DPC. Via MiXCR, TCRdb re-called the RACE reads, giving one row per CDR3 protein. The repertoire holds 380,000 or so distinct CDR3 sequences, with 4.5% to 7% as singletons. Sample: whole blood, taken in connection with sensitization to the hapten diphenylcyclopropenone (DPC). The receptors here all came from a young woman with alopecia areata. Some clones in this sample may be carry-over from other donors' samples.

This rearrangement joins TRBV4-2 to TRBJ1-4; D is unresolved. V was pared by 2 bases and J by 8 bases, with 9 bases between. Germline V gene data show CDR1 as LGHNA and CDR2 as YNFKEQ. This CDR3 comprises 13 residues. The CDR3 region has the DNA TGTGCCAGCAGCCAAACGGCAGCGGAAAAACTGTTTTTT. Translated: CASSQTAAEKLFF.

This clonotype was counted many times. The CDR3 here is CSVERTRNNEQFF. In nucleotides, the CDR3 is TGCAGCGTTGAGCGGACTAGAAACAATGAGCAGTTCTTC. The gene calls are TRBV29-1 and TRBJ2-1, with TRBD2 matching 7 bases. Germline CDR1 and CDR2: SQVTM and ANQGSEA. Trimming removed 3 bases from V and 5 bases from J; junction bases left unmatched: 4. The CDR3 extends over 13 amino acids.

This clonotype was counted ten times or more. CDR3 sequence reads: CASSLDQASTDTQYF. The CDR3 DNA reads TGTGCCAGCAGCTTAGACCAAGCCAGCACAGATACGCAGTATTTT. The chain is built from TRBV7-2 and TRBJ2-3; D is ambiguous. Trimming cost V 1 base and J 0 bases, with 8 bases left between them. This CDR3 is built from 15 residues. Germline CDR1 reads SGHTA; CDR2 reads FQGNSA.

This clonotype came up a few times. This chain connects TRBV15 to TRBJ2-7, with D tentatively TRBD1 (5 bases). The V gene's germline CDR1 is LNHNV and CDR2 YYDKDF (reference sequence). The CDR3 is 13 amino acids. V gave up 1 base and J gave up 4 bases, with 8 bases separating them. This CDR3 reads CATSRAGIYEQYF. CDR3 sequence (DNA): TGTGCCACCAGCAGAGCAGGGATATACGAGCAGTACTTC.

This clonotype has a count of ten or more. The chain joins TRBV7-9 to TRBJ1-3; D remains unclear. CDR3 length: 11 amino acids. Germline V gene data show CDR1 as SEHNR and CDR2 as FQNEAQ (reference sequence). V lost 3 bases, J lost 7 bases, and 4 bases lay in between. DNA of the CDR3: TGTGCCAGCAGCTTTATCAACACCATATATTTT. Protein product: CASSFINTIYF.

This clonotype was found a few times. The rearrangement links TRBV2 to TRBJ1-3; 7 positions agree with TRBD1. V shed 5 bases and J 6 bases; nucleotides not matched to a gene: 13. Germline values: CDR1 SNHLY, CDR2 FYNNEI. The CDR3 totals 16 residues. CDR3 residues: CASSSPNRDSENTIYF. For the CDR3, the DNA is TGTGCCAGCAGTTCCCCAAACCGGGACAGTGAAAACACCATATATTTT.

This clonotype was counted between two and nine times. J is TRBJ2-1 and V is TRBV28; TRBD2 matches at 8 bases. The CDR3 is 15 residues long. Per the germline V gene, CDR1 is MDHEN and CDR2 is SYDVKM. J was trimmed by 7 bases and V by 2 bases; bases with no gene match: 7. The CDR3: CASSLAGGPLNEQFF. As DNA, the CDR3 is TGTGCCAGCAGTTTAGCGGGGGGCCCCTTAAATGAGCAGTTCTTC.

This clonotype was found a few times. This chain uses TRBV7-2 with TRBJ1-1; TRBD1 matches 11 bases. The V segment lost 2 bases and the J segment 4 bases; nucleotides outside the gene matches: 3. CDR1 and CDR2 from the germline V gene are SGHTA and FQGNSA. The length of the CDR3 is 15 residues. CDR3 residues: CASSLRDRGSTEAFF. In DNA, the CDR3 is TGTGCCAGCAGCTTAAGGGACAGGGGGTCCACTGAAGCTTTCTTT.

This clonotype was detected many times. The V and J genes are TRBV6-6 and TRBJ2-3, with 8 bases matching TRBD2. J lost 4 bases, V lost 8 bases, and 11 bases had no gene match. The CDR3 extends over 15 amino acids. In germline, CDR1 is MNHNY, CDR2 SVGAGI (reference sequence). Written as DNA, the CDR3 is TGTGCCAGCTTTTCCGCCGGGGGGGAGTCAGATACGCAGTATTTT. Its translation: CASFSAGGESDTQYF.

The sample holds a few counts of this clonotype. The chain carries TRBV18 and TRBJ2-5, with TRBD2 identical over 7 bases. This CDR3 is 15 amino acids long. The germline V gene has CDR1 KGHSH and CDR2 LQKENI. The V segment lost 3 bases and the J segment 3 bases; nucleotides outside the gene matches: 7. This CDR3 reads CASSPSRRGKETQYF. In nucleotides, the CDR3 is TGTGCCAGCTCACCGTCTAGGCGGGGGAAAGAGACCCAGTACTTC.

This clonotype was found a few times. V gene TRBV29-1 combines with J gene TRBJ1-5; TRBD1 is a possible D gene (6 bases). Germline loops: CDR1 SQVTM, CDR2 ANQGSEA. V dropped 6 bases and J dropped 3 bases, with 12 bases sitting between them. The CDR3 extends over 13 amino acids. For the CDR3, the DNA is TGCAGCGTCCAACAGGGCCTCAATCAGCCCCAGCATTTT. Encoded protein: CSVQQGLNQPQHF.

This clonotype has only a few counts. V gene TRBV12-3 or TRBV12-4 combines with J gene TRBJ1-2; D gene ambiguous. The V gene lost 5 bases and the J gene lost 8 bases, with 12 bases spanning the gap. This CDR3 spans 12 amino acids. CDR3 bases: TGTGCCAGCAGTCTAACCGGCTGGGGCTACACCTTC. Translated, it gives CASSLTGWGYTF.

The chain joins TRBV6-5 to TRBJ2-5; D not certain. This CDR3 spans 13 amino acids. V dropped 6 bases and J dropped 3 bases, with 11 bases sitting between them. The germline V gene has CDR1 MNHEY and CDR2 SVGAGI. The CDR3 sequence: CASSIYVKETQYF. In DNA, the CDR3 is TGTGCCAGCAGCATTTACGTGAAAGAGACCCAGTACTTC.

A word on this clonotype: This may be a read error: a much more frequent sequence differs by one nucleotide. This chain joins TRBV2 and TRBJ1-3; TRBD1 matches 7 bases. This CDR3 contains 15 residues. CDR1 is SNHLY and CDR2 is FYNNEI in the germline V gene. Here the CDR3 reads CASGDSNFSGNSIYF. In DNA form, the CDR3 reads TGTGCCAGCGGGGACAGTAACTTCTCTGGAAACTCCATATATTTT. The full variable domain, with the rest looked up from reference TRBV2 and TRBJ1-3, is EPEVTQTPSHQVTQMGQEVILRCVPISNHLYFYWYRQILGQKVEFLVSFYNNEISEKSEIFDDQFSVERPDGSNFTLKIRSTKLEDSAMYFCASGDSNFSGNSIYFGEGSWLTVV.

Notes on this clonotype: It is likely a read error, because the conserved phenylalanine at the end of the CDR3 is missing. It is unclear where the CDR3 begins or ends on the DNA, so no DNA is shown, and the CDR3 is as TCRdb lists it. This chain joins TRBV11-2 and TRBJ2-7; the DNA was not used to check the table's D call, TRBD2. The CDR3 is made up of 11 amino acids, end residues included. The germline V gene encodes CDR1 SGHAT and CDR2 FQNNGV. This CDR3 is CASSLGGSTSG.

This clonotype was seen a few times. V usage is TRBV2 and J usage is TRBJ1-2; D is uncertain. The CDR3 contains 8 residues. The V gene lost 8 bases and the J gene lost 8 bases, with 3 bases spanning the gap. The germline V gene encodes CDR1 SNHLY and CDR2 FYNNEI. The CDR3 reads CASRGYTF. Here the CDR3 DNA reads TGTGCCAGCCGGGGCTACACCTTC.

In its sample, this clonotype was seen a few times. The rearrangement links TRBV20-1 to TRBJ1-6; no firm D call. Germline V gene data show CDR1 as DFQATT and CDR2 as SNEGSKA (reference sequence). The CDR3 is made up of 14 amino acids. Trimming shortened V by 6 bases and J by 12 bases, and 21 bases separated the two germline ends. CDR3 bases: TGCAGTGCCCTCGGAGGGCTTCTTCGGGGACCCCTCCACTTT. Translating gives CSALGGLLRGPLHF.

This clonotype has a count of ten or more. The chain is built from TRBV7-8 and TRBJ2-5; TRBD1 matches at 11 bases. There are 16 residues in the CDR3. CDR1 SGHVS and CDR2 FQNEAQ come from the germline V gene. Trimming cost V 1 base and J 2 bases; bases outside gene matches: 3. The CDR3 DNA sequence: TGTGCCAGCAGCTTAGTAGGGGACAGGGGGCAAGAGACCCAGTACTTC. Encoded protein: CASSLVGDRGQETQYF.

This clonotype was seen ten or more times. This chain uses TRBV7-9 with TRBJ2-3; no definite D call. The CDR3 has 15 residues. From germline, CDR1 is SEHNR and CDR2 FQNEAQ (reference sequence). V lost 3 bases and J 0 bases, leaving 10 bases between the germline ends. CDR3 sequence: CASSFGRLSTDTQYF. The DNA for the CDR3 is TGTGCCAGCAGCTTCGGACGGTTGAGCACAGATACGCAGTATTTT.

The rearrangement links TRBV4-3 to TRBJ2-2; no definite D call. The CDR3 extends over 14 amino acids. Germline CDR1 is LGHNA and CDR2 is YSLEER. Trimming pared 3 bases from V and 4 bases from J, leaving 9 bases between. CDR3 sequence: CASSHGRSTGELFF. The CDR3 DNA is TGCGCCAGCAGCCATGGGCGTAGCACCGGGGAGCTGTTTTTT.

The gene calls are TRBV11-2 and TRBJ1-6; D remains unclear. This CDR3 contains 14 residues. Germline V gives CDR1 SGHAT, CDR2 FQNNGV. Trimming cost V 3 bases and J 8 bases, with 11 bases left between them. CDR3: CASSFVGKDSPLHF. The CDR3 bases are TGTGCCAGCAGCTTCGTAGGCAAAGATTCACCCCTCCACTTT.

This clonotype showed up many times. The chain couples TRBV12-3 or TRBV12-4 to TRBJ2-1; either TRBD1 or TRBD2 may supply D (5 bases each). This CDR3 comprises 15 residues. The V end was cut by 3 bases, the J end by 6 bases, with 15 bases between. The CDR3 loop reads CASSFRGHGVNEQFF. The DNA for the CDR3 is TGTGCCAGCAGTTTTAGGGGCCACGGGGTCAATGAGCAGTTCTTC.